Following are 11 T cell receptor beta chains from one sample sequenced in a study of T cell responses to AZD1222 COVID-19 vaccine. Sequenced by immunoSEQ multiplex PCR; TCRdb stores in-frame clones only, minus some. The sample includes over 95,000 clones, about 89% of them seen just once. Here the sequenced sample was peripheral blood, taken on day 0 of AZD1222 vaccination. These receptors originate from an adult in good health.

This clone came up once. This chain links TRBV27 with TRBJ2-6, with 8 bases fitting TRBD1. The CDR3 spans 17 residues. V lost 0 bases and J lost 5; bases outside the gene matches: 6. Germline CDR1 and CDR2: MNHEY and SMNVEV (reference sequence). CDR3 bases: TGTGCCAGCAGTTTATCGGTTCAGGGGGCCCGGGCCAACGTCCTGACTTTC. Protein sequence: CASSLSVQGARANVLTF.

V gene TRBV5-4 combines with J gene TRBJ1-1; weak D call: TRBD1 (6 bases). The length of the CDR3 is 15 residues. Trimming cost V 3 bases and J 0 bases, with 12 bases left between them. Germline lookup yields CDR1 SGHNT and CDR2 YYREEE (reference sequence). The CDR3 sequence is CASSYDRLLNTEAFF. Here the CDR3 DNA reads TGTGCCAGCAGCTATGACAGGCTATTGAACACTGAAGCTTTCTTT.

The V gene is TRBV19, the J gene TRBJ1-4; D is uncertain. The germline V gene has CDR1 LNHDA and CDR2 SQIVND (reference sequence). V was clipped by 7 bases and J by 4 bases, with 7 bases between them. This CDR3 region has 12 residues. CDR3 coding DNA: TGTGCCAGTAAAAGGAGTAATGAAAAACTGTTTTTT. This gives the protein CASKRSNEKLFF.

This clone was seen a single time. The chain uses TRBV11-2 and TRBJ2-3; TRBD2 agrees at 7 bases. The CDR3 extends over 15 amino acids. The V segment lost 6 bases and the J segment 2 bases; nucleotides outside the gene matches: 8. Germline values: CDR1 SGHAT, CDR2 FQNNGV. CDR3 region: CASSRSGALTDTQYF. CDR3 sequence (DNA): TGTGCCAGCAGTCGCAGCGGGGCCCTCACAGATACGCAGTATTTT.

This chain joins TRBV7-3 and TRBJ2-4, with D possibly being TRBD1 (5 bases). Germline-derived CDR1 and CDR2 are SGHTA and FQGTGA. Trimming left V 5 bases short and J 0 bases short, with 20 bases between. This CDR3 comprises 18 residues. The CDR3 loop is CASSARVGTGVAKNIQYF. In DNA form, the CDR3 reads TGTGCCAGCAGCGCTAGGGTGGGCACAGGAGTAGCCAAAAACATTCAGTACTTC.

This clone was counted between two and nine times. CDR3 nucleotides: TGTGCCAGCAGTTACTCCAGGGAGTTCGATACGCAGTATTTT. It specifies CASSYSREFDTQYF. V and J are TRBV6-2 or TRBV6-3 and TRBJ2-3; D tentatively reads TRBD1 or TRBD2 (5 bases each). The V gene lost 0 bases and the J gene lost 6 bases, with 10 bases spanning the gap. Germline loops: CDR1 MNHEY, CDR2 SVGEGT. The CDR3 extends over 14 amino acids.

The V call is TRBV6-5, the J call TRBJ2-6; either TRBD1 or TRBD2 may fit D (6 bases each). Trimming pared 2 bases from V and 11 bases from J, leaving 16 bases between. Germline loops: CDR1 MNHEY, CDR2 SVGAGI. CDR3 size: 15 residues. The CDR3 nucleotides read TGTGCCAGCAGTTACCAACGCGGGACAAACCACGTCCTGACTTTC. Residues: CASSYQRGTNHVLTF.

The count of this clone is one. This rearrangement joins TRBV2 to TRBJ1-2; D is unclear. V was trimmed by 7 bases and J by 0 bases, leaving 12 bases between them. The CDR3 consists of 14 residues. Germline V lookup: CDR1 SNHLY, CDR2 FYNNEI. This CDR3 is CASKYSSANYGYTF. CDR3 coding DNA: TGTGCCAGCAAGTACAGCTCAGCTAACTATGGCTACACCTTC.

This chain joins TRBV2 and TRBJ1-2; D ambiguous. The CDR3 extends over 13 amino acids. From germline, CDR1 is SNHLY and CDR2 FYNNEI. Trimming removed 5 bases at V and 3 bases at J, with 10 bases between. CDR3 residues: CASSNQADYGYTF. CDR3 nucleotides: TGTGCCAGCAGTAATCAGGCGGACTATGGCTACACCTTC.

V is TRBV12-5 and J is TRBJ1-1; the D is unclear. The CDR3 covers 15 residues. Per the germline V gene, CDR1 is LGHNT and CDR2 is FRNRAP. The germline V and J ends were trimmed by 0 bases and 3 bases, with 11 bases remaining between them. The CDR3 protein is CASGLVRDRDTEAFF. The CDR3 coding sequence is TGTGCTAGTGGTTTGGTGAGGGATAGAGACACTGAAGCTTTCTTT.

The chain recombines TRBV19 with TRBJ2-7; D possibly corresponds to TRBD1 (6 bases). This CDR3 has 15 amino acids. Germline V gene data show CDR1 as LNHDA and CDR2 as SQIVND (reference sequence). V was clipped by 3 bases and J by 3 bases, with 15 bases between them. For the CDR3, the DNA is TGTGCCAGTAGTATCGGACAGCTCAACGTCTACGAGCAGTACTTC. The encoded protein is CASSIGQLNVYEQYF.